Below, one T cell receptor (beta chain) is given with its context. Its specificity is not known. The study reverse transcribed the entire isolated RNA, so it sequenced expressed TCRB transcripts. Clones were sequenced by immunoSEQ multiplex PCR, and TCRdb holds only the in-frame ones, with some missing. This sample has a few hundred thousand clones, with about 15% found just once. This sample was taken from a study of beta chain features in type 1 diabetes. For the study at large: All of the samples together had some 110 million sorted cells examined. Findings of the study overall: Shortening of TCRB CDR3s, moderate but significant, appeared in all four CD4+ subsets of Type 1 diabetes patients. Within patients, naive, central memory and Treg TCRB repertoires seemed more similar than within healthy donors.

This CDR3 has 14 amino acids. With 4 bases clipped from V and 7 bases from J, the junction kept 6 bases outside the gene matches. The germline gives CDR1 MNHEY, CDR2 SVGAGI. The rearrangement joins TRBV6-5 to TRBJ2-2, with 7 bases that match TRBD2. The receptor was isolated from a man under 40 with type 1 diabetes. The sequencing input was naive CD4+ T cells from blood. CDR3 region: CASSSPPSGGELFF. In nucleotides, the CDR3 is TGTGCCAGCAGTTCCCCCCCTAGCGGCGGGGAGCTGTTTTTT.